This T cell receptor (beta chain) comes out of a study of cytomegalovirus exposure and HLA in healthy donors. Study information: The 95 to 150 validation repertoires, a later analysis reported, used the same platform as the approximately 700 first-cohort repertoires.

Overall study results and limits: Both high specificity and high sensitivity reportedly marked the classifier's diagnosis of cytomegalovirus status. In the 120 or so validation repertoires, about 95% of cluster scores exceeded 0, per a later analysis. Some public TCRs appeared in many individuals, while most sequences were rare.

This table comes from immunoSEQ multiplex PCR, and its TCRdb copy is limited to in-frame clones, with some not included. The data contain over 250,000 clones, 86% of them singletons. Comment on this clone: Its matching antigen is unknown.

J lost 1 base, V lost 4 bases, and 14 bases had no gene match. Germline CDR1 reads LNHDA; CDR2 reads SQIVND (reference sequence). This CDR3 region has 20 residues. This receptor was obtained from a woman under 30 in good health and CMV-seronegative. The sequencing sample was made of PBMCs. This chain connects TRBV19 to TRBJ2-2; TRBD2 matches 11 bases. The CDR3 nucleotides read TGTGCCAGTAGTAGGATGCGATTAGCGGGAGGGCGCGGGAACACCGGGGAGCTGTTTTTT. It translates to CASSRMRLAGGRGNTGELFF.